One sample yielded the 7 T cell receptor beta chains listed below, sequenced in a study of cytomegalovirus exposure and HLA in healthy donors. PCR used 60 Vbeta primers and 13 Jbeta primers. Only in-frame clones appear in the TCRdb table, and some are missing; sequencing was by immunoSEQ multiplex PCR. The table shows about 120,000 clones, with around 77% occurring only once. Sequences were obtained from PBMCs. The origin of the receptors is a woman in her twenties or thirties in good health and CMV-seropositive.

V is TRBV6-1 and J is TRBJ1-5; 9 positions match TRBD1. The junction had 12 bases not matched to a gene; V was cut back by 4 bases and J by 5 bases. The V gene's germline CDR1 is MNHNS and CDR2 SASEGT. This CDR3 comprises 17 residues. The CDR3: CASSGSAGQGVYQPQHF. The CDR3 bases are TGTGCCAGCAGTGGTAGTGCGGGACAGGGTGTATATCAGCCCCAGCATTTT.

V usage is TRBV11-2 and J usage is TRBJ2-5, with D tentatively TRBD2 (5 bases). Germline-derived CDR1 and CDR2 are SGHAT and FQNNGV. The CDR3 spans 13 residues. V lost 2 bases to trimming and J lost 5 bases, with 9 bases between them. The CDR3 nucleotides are TGTGCCAGCAGCTTAAGTACGGGGGAGACCCAGTACTTC. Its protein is CASSLSTGETQYF.

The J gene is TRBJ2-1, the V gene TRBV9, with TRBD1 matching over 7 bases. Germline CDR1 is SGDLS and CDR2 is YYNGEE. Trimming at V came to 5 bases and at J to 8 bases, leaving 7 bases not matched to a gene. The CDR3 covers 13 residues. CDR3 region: CASSRTGPDEQFF. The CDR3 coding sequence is TGTGCCAGCAGTCGGACAGGTCCAGATGAGCAGTTCTTC.

CDR3 sequence: CAISETGNQPQHF. DNA of the CDR3: TGTGCCATCAGTGAGACAGGGAATCAGCCCCAGCATTTT. The J gene is TRBJ1-5, the V gene TRBV10-3; D might be TRBD1 (6 bases). The CDR3 contains 13 residues. CDR1 is ENHRY, CDR2 SYGVKD, per germline. With 2 bases removed from V and 4 bases from J, the gap between germline ends came to 6 bases.

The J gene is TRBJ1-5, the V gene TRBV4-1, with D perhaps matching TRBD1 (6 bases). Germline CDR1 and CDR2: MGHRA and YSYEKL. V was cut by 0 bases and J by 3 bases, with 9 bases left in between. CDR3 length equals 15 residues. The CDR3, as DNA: TGCGCCAGCAGCCAAGAAACAGGGAACAATCAGCCCCAGCATTTT. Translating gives CASSQETGNNQPQHF.

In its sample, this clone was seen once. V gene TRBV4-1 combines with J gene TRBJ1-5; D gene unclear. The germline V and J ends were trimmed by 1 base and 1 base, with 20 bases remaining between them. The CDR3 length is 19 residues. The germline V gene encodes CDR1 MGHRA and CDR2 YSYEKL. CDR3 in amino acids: CASSQGPLRGLLSNQPQHF. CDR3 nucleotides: TGCGCCAGCAGCCAAGGTCCATTAAGAGGACTTTTAAGCAATCAGCCCCAGCATTTT.

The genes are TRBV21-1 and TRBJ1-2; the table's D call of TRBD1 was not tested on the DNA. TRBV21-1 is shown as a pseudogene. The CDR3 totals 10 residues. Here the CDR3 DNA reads TGTGCCAGGGTGGCCTATGGCTACACCTTC. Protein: CARVAYGYTF.